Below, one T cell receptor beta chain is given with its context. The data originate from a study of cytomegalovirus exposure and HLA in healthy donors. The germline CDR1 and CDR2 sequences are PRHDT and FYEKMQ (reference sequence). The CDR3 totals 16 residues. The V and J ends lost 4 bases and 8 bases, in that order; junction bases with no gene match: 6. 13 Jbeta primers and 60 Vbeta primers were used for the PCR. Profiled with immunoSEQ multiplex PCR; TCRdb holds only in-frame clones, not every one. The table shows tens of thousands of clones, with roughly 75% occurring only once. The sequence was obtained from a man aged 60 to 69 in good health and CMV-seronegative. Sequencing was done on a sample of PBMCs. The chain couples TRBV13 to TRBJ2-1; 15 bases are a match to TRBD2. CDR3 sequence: CASSSRTSGGVYEQFF. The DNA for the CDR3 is TGTGCCAGCAGCTCCAGGACTAGCGGGGGGGTATATGAGCAGTTCTTC.